The 15 T cell receptor beta chains below all came from one sample that was sequenced in a study of T cell responses to AZD1222 COVID-19 vaccine. Some clones are missing from TCRdb's copy, which holds only in-frame ones; the method was immunoSEQ multiplex PCR. The repertoire holds approximately 120,000 clones, about 89% seen once, with less than 30% in the top ten. Sequences were derived from peripheral blood, sampled on day 0 of AZD1222 vaccination. The receptors come from an adult in good health.

This CDR3 is CASSLAQGVDTQYF. CDR3 DNA sequence: TGTGCCAGCAGCTTAGCGCAGGGAGTAGATACGCAGTATTTT. The V and J genes are TRBV11-1 and TRBJ2-3; D possibly uses TRBD1 or TRBD2 (5 bases each). CDR1 and CDR2 (germline): SGHAT, FQDESV (reference sequence). The V end was cut by 0 bases, the J end by 5 bases, with 9 bases between. The length of the CDR3 is 14 residues.

This clone was found once. The CDR3 DNA reads as TGTGCCAGCAGCCAAGATATAGGAATAGCGGGAGTTATTGCCAAAAACATTCAGTACTTC. Protein: CASSQDIGIAGVIAKNIQYF. The chain is built from TRBV4-2 and TRBJ2-4; 9 positions agree with TRBD2. This CDR3 has 20 amino acids. Looked up from germline, CDR1 is LGHNA and CDR2 is YNFKEQ. The junction had 13 bases not matched to a gene; V was cut back by 0 bases and J by 1 base.

V is TRBV7-3 and J is TRBJ2-7; 9 bases fit TRBD1. J gave up 6 bases and V 5 bases, and 11 bases lay outside the gene matches. CDR1 is SGHTA and CDR2 is FQGTGA in the germline V gene. CDR3 length: 15 residues. CDR3 nucleotides: TGTGCCAGCAGCCTCGGGACAGGGCTTAGACCCGAGCAGTACTTC. Amino acids: CASSLGTGLRPEQYF.

The rearrangement joins TRBV11-1 to TRBJ1-1, with unresolved D. Germline assignment: CDR1 SGHAT and CDR2 FQDESV (reference sequence). Trimming cost V 5 bases and J 1 base, with 17 bases left between them. The CDR3 runs 16 residues. The CDR3 coding sequence is TGTGCCAGCAGCCCCCGTGGGAGGAGAGGGAACACTGAAGCTTTCTTT. It translates to CASSPRGRRGNTEAFF.

The gene calls are TRBV5-4 and TRBJ1-4, with 10 bases aligning to TRBD1. V shed 1 base and J 15 bases; nucleotides not matched to a gene: 6. In germline, CDR1 is SGHNT, CDR2 YYREEE (reference sequence). The CDR3 extends over 13 amino acids. The CDR3 here is CASSLNTGTGVFF. In DNA form, the CDR3 reads TGTGCCAGCAGCTTGAACACCGGGACAGGGGTGTTTTTT.

This chain links TRBV5-4 with TRBJ2-3, with TRBD1 matching over 7 bases. This CDR3 region has 16 residues. V shed 7 bases, J shed 1 base, and the junction held 12 bases outside the gene matches. CDR1 and CDR2 from the germline V gene are SGHNT and YYREEE (reference sequence). The DNA of the CDR3 is TGTGCCAGCGGAGGACAGGTAGGGGCTGGCACAGATACGCAGTATTTT. Its translation is CASGGQVGAGTDTQYF.

In its sample, this clone was seen a few times. The V and J genes are TRBV7-9 and TRBJ2-7, with 12 positions matching TRBD2. Per germline, CDR1 SEHNR and CDR2 FQNEAQ (reference sequence). The CDR3 totals 17 residues. V lost 5 bases and J lost 2; bases outside the gene matches: 10. CDR3 region: CASSQPGTSGPTYEQYF. CDR3 DNA: TGTGCCAGCAGCCAGCCCGGGACTAGCGGGCCAACCTACGAGCAGTACTTC.

This CDR3 reads CASSRLQGGKLFF. CDR3 DNA sequence: TGTGCCAGCAGCAGACTACAGGGGGGGAAACTGTTTTTT. This chain connects TRBV5-6 to TRBJ1-4; the match to TRBD1 covers 8 bases. From germline, CDR1 is SGHDT and CDR2 YYEEEE. J was trimmed by 11 bases and V by 4 bases; bases with no gene match: 7. The CDR3 covers 13 residues.

J is TRBJ2-2 and V is TRBV5-1; TRBD2 matches at 14 bases. CDR1 SGHRS and CDR2 YFSETQ come from the germline V gene. V was pared by 5 bases and J by 6 bases, with 3 bases of the junction left unmatched. This CDR3 has 15 residues. CDR3 coding DNA: TGCGCCAGCAGGGGACTAGCGGGAGTACCCGGGGAGCTGTTTTTT. Amino acid sequence: CASRGLAGVPGELFF.

V usage is TRBV6-1 and J usage is TRBJ2-2; D unresolved. Per germline, CDR1 MNHNS and CDR2 SASEGT. Trimming took 1 base from V and 4 from J, leaving 7 bases between them. This CDR3 is built from 14 residues. CDR3 sequence (DNA): TGTGCCAGCAGTGAAGTTCAGTTCACCGGGGAGCTGTTTTTT. Translated, it gives CASSEVQFTGELFF.

This rearrangement joins TRBV7-3 to TRBJ2-1, with D perhaps TRBD2 (5 bases). Germline V gives CDR1 SGHTA, CDR2 FQGTGA. The CDR3 has 14 residues. V lost 5 bases to trimming and J lost 6 bases, with 14 bases between them. The CDR3 region is CASSPYGRANEQFF. The CDR3 DNA follows: TGTGCCAGCAGCCCCTACGGGCGGGCCAATGAGCAGTTCTTC.

V gene TRBV29-1 combines with J gene TRBJ2-2; the D is unclear. Trimming removed 7 bases at V and 4 bases at J, with 13 bases between. CDR3 length: 13 amino acids. Germline V gene data show CDR1 as SQVTM and CDR2 as ANQGSEA. CDR3 amino acids: CSGLVGFTGELFF. CDR3 coding DNA: TGCAGCGGATTAGTAGGATTCACCGGGGAGCTGTTTTTT.

J is TRBJ2-2 and V is TRBV29-1; TRBD2 agrees at 11 bases. This CDR3 comprises 14 residues. Germline loops: CDR1 SQVTM, CDR2 ANQGSEA. V shed 6 bases, J shed 2 bases, and the junction held 2 bases outside the gene matches. This CDR3 reads CSVGTSGNTGELFF. As DNA, the CDR3 is TGCAGCGTAGGGACTAGCGGAAACACCGGGGAGCTGTTTTTT.

The rearrangement joins TRBV20-1 to TRBJ2-2; D gene unclear. Germline V gene sequence: CDR1 DFQATT, CDR2 SNEGSKA (reference sequence). This CDR3 spans 15 amino acids. The V end was cut by 3 bases, the J end by 2 bases, with 13 bases between. The CDR3 loop reads CSASRAADNTGELFF. The CDR3 DNA is TGCAGTGCTAGTAGGGCGGCGGATAACACCGGGGAGCTGTTTTTT.

The chain couples TRBV5-5 to TRBJ2-2, with D uncertain. The CDR3 runs 15 residues. Deletions cut 1 base from V and 10 bases from J, with 17 bases between. Germline loops: CDR1 SGHKS, CDR2 YYEKEE (reference sequence). The CDR3 sequence is CASSLTGIQVLELFF. In nucleotides, the CDR3 is TGTGCCAGCAGCTTGACGGGCATTCAAGTATTGGAGCTGTTTTTT.